The rows below give T cell receptor beta chains drawn from one sample of a study of blood T cells in healthy people across ages. MiXCR, run by TCRdb on the 5' RACE reads, gives a single entry per CDR3 protein. The data show approximately 730,000 distinct CDR3 sequences, 53% seen once. The sample consisted of blood. All receptors come from a man aged 80 or over in good health. Each CDR3 is given with its conserved first and last residue. Fields, in order: clone size, J gene, D gene, V gene, CDR3 protein, CDR3 DNA. The D gene is left open where the match is weak. Clone size is not always given. Where it is, it says once, few, many or a class for expanded clones.

>few|TRBJ2-5|TRBD2|TRBV25-1
CASSELAGDVETQYF
TGTGCCAGCAGTGAGCTGGCGGGAGATGTGGAGACCCAGTACTTC
>.|TRBJ2-1|.|TRBV6-6
CASSNPNRGNEQFF
TGTGCCAGCAGTAACCCAAATAGGGGGAATGAGCAGTTCTTC
>once|TRBJ2-3|.|TRBV21-1
CASSKEGRAQGRDAYF
TGTGCCAGCAGCAAAGAGGGCAGGGCGCAAGGCAGAGACGCGTATTTT
>.|TRBJ2-1|.|TRBV13
CASSFGVTGTYNEQFF
TGTGCCAGCAGCTTTGGGGTGACAGGCACCTACAATGAGCAGTTCTTC
>.|TRBJ1-5|.|TRBV20-1
CSARDWGVGDVAHQPQHF
TGCAGTGCTAGAGATTGGGGCGTTGGGGATGTTGCACACCAGCCCCAGCATTTT
>.|TRBJ2-2|TRBD2|TRBV28
CASSLLTSGNTGELFF
TGTGCCAGCAGTTTATTGACTAGCGGGAACACCGGGGAGCTGTTTTTT
>.|TRBJ2-5|TRBD1|TRBV6-5
CASRPSSTGKETQYF
TGTGCCAGCAGGCCCTCCTCGACAGGGAAAGAGACCCAGTACTTC
>.|TRBJ2-7|TRBD1|TRBV28
CASSGTGGRIYEQYF
TGTGCCAGCAGTGGGACAGGGGGAAGGATCTACGAGCAGTACTTC
>.|TRBJ2-7|.|TRBV7-2
CASSRTRGWDEQYF
TGTGCCAGCAGCCGGACTAGGGGGTGGGACGAGCAGTACTTC
>.|TRBJ2-4|TRBD1|TRBV11-2
CASSHYGGQTGAKNIQYF
TGTGCCAGCAGCCATTATGGCGGGCAGACAGGGGCCAAAAACATTCAGTACTTC
>.|TRBJ2-6|.|TRBV2
CASSVFPWPSGANVLTF
TGTGCCAGCAGTGTATTTCCCTGGCCCTCTGGGGCCAACGTCCTGACTTTC
>few|TRBJ2-1|TRBD2|TRBV6-6
CASGGLAGGHEQFF
TGTGCCAGCGGCGGACTAGCGGGAGGACATGAGCAGTTCTTC
>.|TRBJ2-7|TRBD2|TRBV5-1
CASRQRGDEQYF
TGCGCCAGCAGACAACGGGGGGACGAGCAGTACTTC
>.|TRBJ1-2|TRBD1|TRBV28
CASSFWDSATYRYTF
TGTGCCAGCAGTTTCTGGGACAGTGCGACCTATCGCTACACCTTC
>.|TRBJ2-3|TRBD2|TRBV29-1
CSVGGLAGQGDAYF
TGCAGCGTTGGTGGACTAGCGGGACAAGGAGACGCGTATTTT
>few|TRBJ2-5|.|TRBV15
CATSPARGVRQETQYF
TGTGCCACCAGCCCGGCTAGGGGGGTTAGGCAAGAGACCCAGTACTTC
>.|TRBJ1-1|.|TRBV11-1
CASSPRGGDTEAFF
TGTGCCAGCAGCCCCCGTGGAGGGGACACTGAAGCTTTCTTT
>.|TRBJ2-7|TRBD1|TRBV5-1
CASSSNPGTGIGEQYF
TGCGCCAGCAGCTCCAATCCCGGGACAGGGATAGGCGAGCAGTACTTC
>.|TRBJ2-7|.|TRBV25-1
CASATGLYEQYF
TGTGCCAGTGCTACAGGGTTGTACGAGCAGTACTTC
>.|TRBJ2-7|.|TRBV6-5
CASSYMDEQYF
TGTGCCAGCAGTTACATGGACGAGCAGTACTTC
>.|TRBJ2-1|TRBD1|TRBV9
CASTRSGTGDGEQFF
TGTGCCAGCACCCGGTCCGGGACAGGGGACGGTGAGCAGTTCTTC
>.|TRBJ1-6|TRBD1|TRBV7-9
CASSPFGQGEGSPLHF
TGTGCCAGCAGCCCATTCGGACAGGGCGAAGGTTCACCCCTCCACTTT
>.|TRBJ2-7|.|TRBV7-8
CATLTGLSDEQYF
TGTGCCACCCTTACAGGGTTGTCTGACGAGCAGTACTTC
>few|TRBJ2-1|TRBD2|TRBV12-3/TRBV12-4
CASSGSGGPLDEQFF
TGTGCCAGCAGTGGTAGCGGGGGCCCCCTCGATGAGCAGTTCTTC